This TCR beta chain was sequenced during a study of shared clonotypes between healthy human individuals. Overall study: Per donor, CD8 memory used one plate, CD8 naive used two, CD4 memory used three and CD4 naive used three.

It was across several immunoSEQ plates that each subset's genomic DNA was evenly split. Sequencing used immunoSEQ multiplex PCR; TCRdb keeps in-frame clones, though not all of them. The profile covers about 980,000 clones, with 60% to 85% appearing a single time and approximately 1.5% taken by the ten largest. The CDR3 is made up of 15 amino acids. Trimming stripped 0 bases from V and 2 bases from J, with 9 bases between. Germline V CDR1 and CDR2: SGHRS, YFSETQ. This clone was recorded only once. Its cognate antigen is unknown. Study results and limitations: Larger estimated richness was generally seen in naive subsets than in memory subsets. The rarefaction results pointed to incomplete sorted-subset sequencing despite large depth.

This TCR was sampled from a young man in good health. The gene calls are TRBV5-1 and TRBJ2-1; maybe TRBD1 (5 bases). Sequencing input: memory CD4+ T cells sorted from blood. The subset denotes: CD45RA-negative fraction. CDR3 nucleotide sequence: TGCGCCAGCAGCTTGGAAGGGGCTACCTACAATGAGCAGTTCTTC. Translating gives CASSLEGATYNEQFF.